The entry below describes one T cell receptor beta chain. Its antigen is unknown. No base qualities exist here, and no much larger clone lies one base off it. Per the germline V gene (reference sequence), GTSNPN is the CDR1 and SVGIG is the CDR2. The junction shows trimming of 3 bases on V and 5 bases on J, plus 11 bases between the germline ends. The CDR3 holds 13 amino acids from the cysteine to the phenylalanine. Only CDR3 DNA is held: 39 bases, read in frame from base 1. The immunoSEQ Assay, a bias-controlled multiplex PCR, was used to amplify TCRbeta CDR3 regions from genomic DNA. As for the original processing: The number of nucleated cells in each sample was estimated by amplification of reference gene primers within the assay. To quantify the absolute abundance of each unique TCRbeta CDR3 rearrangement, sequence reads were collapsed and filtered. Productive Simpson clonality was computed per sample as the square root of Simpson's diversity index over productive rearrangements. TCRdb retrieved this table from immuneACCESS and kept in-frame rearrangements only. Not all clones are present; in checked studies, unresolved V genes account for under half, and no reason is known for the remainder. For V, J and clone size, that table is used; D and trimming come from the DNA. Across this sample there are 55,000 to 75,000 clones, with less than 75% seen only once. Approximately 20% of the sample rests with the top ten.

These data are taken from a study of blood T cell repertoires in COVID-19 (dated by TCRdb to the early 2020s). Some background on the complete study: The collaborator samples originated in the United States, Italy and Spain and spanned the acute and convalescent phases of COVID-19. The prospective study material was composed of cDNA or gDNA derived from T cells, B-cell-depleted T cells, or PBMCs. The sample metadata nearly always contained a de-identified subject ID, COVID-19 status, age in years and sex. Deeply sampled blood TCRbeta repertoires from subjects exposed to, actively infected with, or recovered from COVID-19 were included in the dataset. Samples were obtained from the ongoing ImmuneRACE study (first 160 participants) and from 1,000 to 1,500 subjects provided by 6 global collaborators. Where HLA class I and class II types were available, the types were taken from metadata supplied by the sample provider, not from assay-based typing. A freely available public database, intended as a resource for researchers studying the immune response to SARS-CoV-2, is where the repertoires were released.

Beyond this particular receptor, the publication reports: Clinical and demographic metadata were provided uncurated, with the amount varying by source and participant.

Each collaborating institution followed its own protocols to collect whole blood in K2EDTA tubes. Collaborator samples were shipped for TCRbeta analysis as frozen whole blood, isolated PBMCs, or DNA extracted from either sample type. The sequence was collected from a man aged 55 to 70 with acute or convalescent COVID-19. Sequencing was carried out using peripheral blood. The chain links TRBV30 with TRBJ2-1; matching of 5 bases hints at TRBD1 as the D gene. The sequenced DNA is TGTGCCTGGAGCCCCGACAGTAACAATGAGCAGTTCTTC. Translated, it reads CAWSPDSNNEQFF.